These 20 T cell receptor beta chains came from one sample sequenced in a study of blood T cell repertoires in COVID-19. TCRdb's copy holds only in-frame clones and misses some; the assay was immunoSEQ multiplex PCR. The sample holds 650,000 to 800,000 clones, 85% to 90% seen once. Source material: peripheral blood. The source of these receptors is a woman aged 18-30 years with acute or convalescent COVID-19.

V gene TRBV4-3 combines with J gene TRBJ2-1; tentative D call: TRBD2 (6 bases). V shed 0 bases and J shed 1 base, with 13 bases lying between them. This CDR3 contains 17 residues. Germline CDR1 and CDR2: LGHNA and YSLEER. The CDR3 here is CASSQEGDFLSYNEQFF. The CDR3 DNA reads as TGCGCCAGCAGCCAAGAGGGGGACTTCCTGTCCTACAATGAGCAGTTCTTC.

This clone was observed a single time. The sample holds other DNA sequences that translate to the same CDR3. V is TRBV12-3 or TRBV12-4 and J is TRBJ1-1, with TRBD1 as a possible D gene (5 bases). This CDR3 has 13 amino acids. Trimming pared 4 bases from V and 1 base from J, leaving 7 bases between. The chain's CDR3 is CASSSTANTEAFF. The CDR3, as DNA: TGTGCCAGCAGTTCGACAGCGAACACTGAAGCTTTCTTT.

The V call is TRBV11-2, the J call TRBJ2-7; 11 bases match TRBD2. Trimming cost V 5 bases and J 5 bases; bases outside gene matches: 11. Germline values: CDR1 SGHAT, CDR2 FQNNGV. The CDR3 sequence is 16 residues long. The CDR3 is CASSLRIAGGPDEQYF. The CDR3 DNA sequence: TGTGCCAGCAGCCTACGGATAGCGGGGGGGCCGGACGAGCAGTACTTC.

This clone was observed a few times. The V gene is TRBV27, the J gene TRBJ1-6; 9 bases are a match to TRBD1. Losses at the gene ends were 5 bases for V and 5 bases for J; bases not matched to a gene: 4. The CDR3 spans 15 residues. CDR1 and CDR2 (germline): MNHEY, SMNVEV (reference sequence). Here the CDR3 DNA reads TGTGCCAGCAGTGCGCGGACAGGGGATAATTCACCCCTCCACTTT. This encodes CASSARTGDNSPLHF.

This clone showed up just once. In nucleotides, the CDR3 is TGTGCCAGCAGTTGGACAGGACAAGAGACCCAGTACTTC. It encodes CASSWTGQETQYF. V is TRBV12-3 or TRBV12-4 and J is TRBJ2-5; 7 bases fit TRBD1. V lost 4 bases to trimming and J lost 2 bases; unmatched junction nucleotides: 1. This CDR3 comprises 13 residues.

In its sample, this clone was seen a few times. V and J are TRBV7-9 and TRBJ2-7; perhaps TRBD1 as D (6 bases). The CDR3 length is 13 residues. The V gene's germline CDR1 is SEHNR and CDR2 FQNEAQ (reference sequence). The V gene lost 4 bases and the J gene lost 2 bases, with 9 bases spanning the gap. The CDR3 here is CASSSGTPYEQYF. As DNA, the CDR3 is TGTGCCAGCAGCTCCGGGACACCCTACGAGCAGTACTTC.

The chain has TRBV27 and TRBJ1-2, with no clear D. Germline V lookup: CDR1 MNHEY, CDR2 SMNVEV (reference sequence). Trimming removed 6 bases at V and 5 bases at J, with 19 bases between. CDR3 length: 15 residues. The CDR3, as DNA: TGTGCCAGCAGCCGAACCCTGGGAGCGCCGTATGGCTACACCTTC. This sequence encodes CASSRTLGAPYGYTF.

The chain links TRBV15 to TRBJ1-5, with 10 bases matching TRBD1. The CDR3 contains 15 residues. With V trimmed by 3 bases and J by 6 bases, 5 bases remained unmatched. Per the germline V gene, CDR1 is LNHNV and CDR2 is YYDKDF (reference sequence). The CDR3 reads CATSSDRGLSQPQHF. The CDR3 DNA reads TGTGCCACCAGCAGCGACAGGGGGCTGAGTCAGCCCCAGCATTTT. The entire variable domain, with the rest obtained from reference TRBV15 and TRBJ1-5, is as follows: DAMVIQNPRYQVTQFGKPVTLSCSQTLNHNVMYWYQQKSSQAPKLLFHYYDKDFNNEADTPDNFQSRRPNTSFCFLDIRSPGLGDTAMYLCATSSDRGLSQPQHFGDGTRLSIL.

In its sample, this clone was seen once. The chain carries TRBV7-8 and TRBJ2-1, with 10 nucleotides matching TRBD2. This CDR3 is 16 amino acids long. Germline V gene sequence: CDR1 SGHVS, CDR2 FQNEAQ. V lost 3 bases to trimming and J lost 7 bases; unmatched junction nucleotides: 9. The CDR3 protein is CASSLLLAGKENEQFF. In nucleotides, the CDR3 is TGTGCCAGCAGCTTGTTACTAGCGGGGAAGGAAAATGAGCAGTTCTTC. Full variable domain (outside the CDR3, taken from reference TRBV7-8 and TRBJ2-1): GAGVSQSPRYKVAKRGQDVALRCDPISGHVSLFWYQQALGQGPEFLTYFQNEAQLDKSGLPSDRFFAERPEGSVSTLKIQRTQQEDSAVYLCASSLLLAGKENEQFFGPGTRLTVL.

In DNA, the CDR3 is TGTGCCACCAGTGACCCTGACAGGTACAATGAGCAGTTCTTC. It encodes CATSDPDRYNEQFF. The chain uses TRBV24-1 and TRBJ2-1, with D possibly matching TRBD1 (6 bases). This CDR3 contains 14 residues. Trimming stripped 4 bases from V and 4 bases from J, with 10 bases between. Germline CDR1 and CDR2: KGHDR and SFDVKD.

The chain carries TRBV27 and TRBJ1-1, with D possibly matching TRBD1 (5 bases). Germline V gene data show CDR1 as MNHEY and CDR2 as SMNVEV (reference sequence). Trimming took 3 bases from V and 1 from J, leaving 15 bases between them. The CDR3 length is 16 residues. This CDR3 reads CASSLSMGGPNTEAFF. The CDR3 bases are TGTGCCAGCAGTTTGAGTATGGGGGGACCGAACACTGAAGCTTTCTTT.

The V call is TRBV6-4, the J call TRBJ1-6, with 12 bases lining up with TRBD1. Germline CDR1 reads MRHNA; CDR2 reads SNTAGT. The CDR3 spans 12 residues. Trimming cost V 11 bases and J 13 bases; bases outside gene matches: 6. The CDR3 loop is CASGTGGSPLHF. The CDR3 DNA reads TGTGCCTCCGGGACAGGGGGCTCCCCCCTCCACTTT.

V usage is TRBV5-1 and J usage is TRBJ2-3; 7 nucleotides agree with TRBD2. CDR1 is SGHRS, CDR2 YFSETQ, per germline. V lost 3 bases to trimming and J lost 4 bases; unmatched junction nucleotides: 2. This CDR3 has 13 residues. Written as DNA, the CDR3 is TGCGCCAGCAGCTGGGGGGGAGCAGATACGCAGTATTTT. Translated, it gives CASSWGGADTQYF.

The chain carries TRBV5-6 and TRBJ1-1; TRBD1 agrees at 8 bases. This CDR3 comprises 14 residues. J lost 4 bases, V lost 5 bases, and 7 bases had no gene match. Germline V gene lookup returns CDR1 SGHDT and CDR2 YYEEEE. CDR3 sequence (DNA): TGTGCCAGCAGTCCCGGACAGGGTGTCACTGAAGCTTTCTTT. Its translation: CASSPGQGVTEAFF.

CDR3 residues: CASNLAGGPDTQYF. CDR3 nucleotide sequence: TGTGCCAGCAACCTAGCGGGGGGGCCAGATACGCAGTATTTT. J is TRBJ2-3 and V is TRBV14; 12 nucleotides match TRBD2. V dropped 7 bases and J dropped 4; count of bases not matched to a gene: 3. Germline V lookup: CDR1 SGHDN, CDR2 FVKESK. The CDR3 spans 14 residues.

This rearrangement joins TRBV4-3 to TRBJ2-5; D not resolved. Trimming left V 0 bases short and J 5 bases short, with 7 bases between. Germline V CDR1 and CDR2: LGHNA, YSLEER. The CDR3 is 13 residues long. CDR3 bases: TGCGCCAGCAGCCAAGATATCGGGGAGACCCAGTACTTC. Amino acid sequence: CASSQDIGETQYF.

This clone was detected only a few times. V usage is TRBV2 and J usage is TRBJ1-2; TRBD1 might be the D (5 bases). CDR3 size: 16 residues. Trimming removed 7 bases from V and 4 bases from J, with 22 bases in between. The germline V gene has CDR1 SNHLY and CDR2 FYNNEI. The CDR3, as DNA: TGTGCCAGCACCCCCGGCAAGGGGCAGGGAGGCTATGGCTACACCTTC. This codes for CASTPGKGQGGYGYTF.

CDR3 nucleotides: TGTGCCAGCAGCCTTGGGTCGGGACAGGGGCGGAACACCATATATTTT. Residues: CASSLGSGQGRNTIYF. The chain links TRBV9 to TRBJ1-3; TRBD1 agrees at 10 bases. This CDR3 is 16 amino acids long. Germline CDR1 SGDLS, CDR2 YYNGEE. V shed 4 bases and J 7 bases; nucleotides not matched to a gene: 11.

This sequence joins TRBV6-5 and TRBJ1-1; no firm D call. Looked up from germline, CDR1 is MNHEY and CDR2 is SVGAGI. The V and J ends lost 5 bases and 5 bases respectively, with 15 bases between them. This CDR3 has 14 amino acids. For the CDR3, the DNA is TGTGCCAGCAGTAACTACCCTTTCCTAACTGAAGCTTTCTTT. It encodes CASSNYPFLTEAFF.

This clone was detected only once. The chain carries TRBV30 and TRBJ1-2; maybe TRBD1 (6 bases). V was trimmed by 4 bases and J by 2 bases, leaving 11 bases between them. Germline V gene lookup returns CDR1 GTSNPN and CDR2 SVGIG (reference sequence). The CDR3 is made up of 13 amino acids. The CDR3 is CAWTRQGNYGYTF. For the CDR3, the DNA is TGTGCCTGGACCCGCCAGGGGAACTATGGCTACACCTTC.